Following are 27 T cell receptor beta chains from one sample sequenced in a study of metastatic and nonmetastatic thyroid tumors. Each patient went into thyroid surgery without having received any treatment. Using MiXCR, TCRdb re-called clones from the PCR reads. The data hold some 25,000 clones, with 19% observed a single time. Sequencing used blood. The receptors originated from a male donor with papillary thyroid cancer or a benign thyroid nodule (not recorded which). Some clones in this sample may be carry-over from other donors' samples.

There are many counts of this clone. V gene TRBV5-1 combines with J gene TRBJ2-5, with 8 bases aligning to TRBD2. The CDR3 spans 15 residues. The J segment lost 0 bases and the V segment lost 4 bases, leaving 5 bases of the junction unmatched. Germline V gene lookup returns CDR1 SGHRS and CDR2 YFSETQ. CDR3 sequence: CASSRGGSDQETQYF. Written as DNA, the CDR3 is TGCGCCAGCAGCCGGGGGGGTTCGGACCAAGAGACCCAGTACTTC.

In this sample, this clone turned up many times. The sample contains more than one DNA sequence encoding this CDR3. The chain has TRBV6-5 and TRBJ2-5; 8 nucleotides match TRBD2. V shed 3 bases and J 1 base; nucleotides not matched to a gene: 4. CDR1 and CDR2 (germline): MNHEY, SVGAGI. The CDR3 covers 15 residues. CDR3: CASSYRLAGQETQYF. The DNA for the CDR3 is TGTGCCAGCAGTTATAGGCTAGCGGGCCAAGAGACCCAGTACTTC.

The CDR3 region is CSAHPGFGYEQYF. CDR3 sequence (DNA): TGCAGTGCCCACCCCGGGTTTGGCTACGAGCAGTACTTC. This sequence joins TRBV20-1 and TRBJ2-7, with D uncertain. Germline values: CDR1 DFQATT, CDR2 SNEGSKA (reference sequence). The CDR3 totals 13 residues. Trimming took off 6 bases at V and 3 bases at J, with 15 bases between the two ends.

This clone was observed many times. This chain links TRBV4-1 with TRBJ2-5; 11 positions agree with TRBD2. Unmatched junction bases numbered 10, after V lost 5 bases and J lost 8 bases. The CDR3 totals 15 residues. The germline gives CDR1 MGHRA, CDR2 YSYEKL. CDR3 sequence: CASSFPLAGVITQYF. CDR3 coding DNA: TGCGCCAGCAGCTTTCCACTAGCGGGAGTTATTACCCAGTACTTC.

This clone was recorded many times. A much larger clone differs by one base, so this may be a read error. The rearrangement joins TRBV6-2 or TRBV6-3 to TRBJ1-1; 7 positions agree with TRBD1. This CDR3 is 14 amino acids long. CDR1 is MNHEY and CDR2 is SVGEGT in the germline V gene. V was clipped by 6 bases and J by 8 bases; unmatched bases: 12. The CDR3 sequence: CASSPDRAFAEAFF. The CDR3 nucleotides are TGTGCCAGCAGCCCTGACAGGGCATTTGCCGAAGCTTTCTTT.

The chain joins TRBV5-4 to TRBJ2-1, with TRBD2 matching over 7 bases. Per germline, CDR1 SGHNT and CDR2 YYREEE (reference sequence). The CDR3 runs 16 residues. The J segment lost 6 bases and the V segment lost 1 base, leaving 10 bases of the junction unmatched. CDR3 loop: CASSLFVGGPFNEQFF. CDR3 nucleotide sequence: TGTGCCAGCAGCTTGTTCGTGGGAGGGCCTTTCAATGAGCAGTTCTTC. Looking up the rest from reference TRBV5-4 and TRBJ2-1 gives the full variable domain: ETGVTQSPTHLIKTRGQQVTLRCSSQSGHNTVSWYQQALGQGPQFIFQYYREEENGRGNFPPRFSGLQFPNYSSELNVNALELDDSALYLCASSLFVGGPFNEQFFGPGTRLTVL.

The chain links TRBV6-1 to TRBJ2-2; TRBD1 or TRBD2 may be the D gene (5 bases each). The germline V and J ends were trimmed by 4 bases and 1 base, with 16 bases remaining between them. The CDR3 runs 17 residues. CDR1 MNHNS and CDR2 SASEGT come from the germline V gene. CDR3 coding DNA: TGTGCCAGCAGTGGGGCCCGACAGACTAAGAACACCGGGGAGCTGTTTTTT. Translated: CASSGARQTKNTGELFF.

On this clone itself: Germline and junction disagree at one end, which may indicate a read error. This sequence joins TRBV28 and TRBJ1-5; D ambiguous. CDR1 is MDHEN and CDR2 is SYDVKM in the germline V gene. The CDR3 extends over 12 amino acids. CDR3 region: CAIGTSNQPHHF. CDR3 nucleotides: TGTGCCATCGGTACAAGCAATCAGCCCCATCATTTT.

This clone was seen repeatedly, ten times or more. The rearrangement uses TRBV4-1 and TRBJ1-5; D uncertain. Germline V lookup: CDR1 MGHRA, CDR2 YSYEKL. This CDR3 is built from 15 residues. V was cut by 1 base and J by 3 bases, with 10 bases left in between. CDR3 in amino acids: CASSQVGLDNQPQHF. The CDR3 DNA sequence: TGCGCCAGCAGCCAAGTAGGGTTGGACAATCAGCCCCAGCATTTT.

This clone was recorded many times. The chain employs TRBV5-6 and TRBJ2-7, with 9 bases identical to TRBD2. The CDR3 runs 15 residues. From germline, CDR1 is SGHDT and CDR2 YYEEEE. V shed 7 bases, J shed 3 bases, and the junction held 11 bases outside the gene matches. The CDR3 coding sequence is TGTGCCAGCGGGTTTGGCGGGAGGGCCAACTACGAGCAGTACTTC. Its translation: CASGFGGRANYEQYF.

The J gene is TRBJ2-7, the V gene TRBV20-1, with TRBD2 identical over 7 bases. V shed 2 bases and J 3 bases; nucleotides not matched to a gene: 4. This CDR3 has 13 residues. From germline, CDR1 is DFQATT and CDR2 SNEGSKA (reference sequence). CDR3 DNA sequence: TGCAGTGCTAGAAGCGGGACCTTCTACGAGCAGTACTTC. The encoded protein is CSARSGTFYEQYF.

The chain couples TRBV11-2 to TRBJ2-3; TRBD1 matches at 9 bases. The V gene end was trimmed by 3 bases and the J gene end by 1 base; junction bases not matched to a gene: 11. CDR1 and CDR2 (germline): SGHAT, FQNNGV. CDR3 length equals 18 residues. The DNA of the CDR3 is TGTGCCAGCAGCTTGGGTATCCCAGACAGGGGGGGCACAGATACGCAGTATTTT. Residues: CASSLGIPDRGGTDTQYF.

This rearrangement joins TRBV6-2 or TRBV6-3 to TRBJ2-7, with D possibly being TRBD1 (5 bases). CDR3 size: 15 residues. Germline V lookup: CDR1 MNHEY, CDR2 SVGEGT. V was trimmed by 2 bases and J by 4 bases, leaving 15 bases between them. The CDR3 DNA follows: TGTGCCAGCAGTTACCCGGTTGAACAGGAGTACGAGCAGTACTTC. The encoded protein is CASSYPVEQEYEQYF.

This clone was observed at least ten times. The genes are TRBV4-1 and TRBJ2-7; tentatively, D is TRBD1 (7 bases). CDR3 length equals 15 residues. The V end was cut by 1 base, the J end by 3 bases, with 13 bases between. Germline V gene data show CDR1 as MGHRA and CDR2 as YSYEKL. CDR3 nucleotides: TGCGCCAGCAGCCAAGGGGGGGACAGAGTCTACGAGCAGTACTTC. It codes for CASSQGGDRVYEQYF.

The genes are TRBV30 and TRBJ1-2, with D possibly being TRBD1 (6 bases). This CDR3 has 14 amino acids. Germline loops: CDR1 GTSNPN, CDR2 SVGIG (reference sequence). V lost 0 bases, J lost 7 bases, and 15 bases lay in between. The CDR3 protein is CAWSVGWGARGYTF. For the CDR3, the DNA is TGTGCCTGGAGTGTTGGTTGGGGGGCGCGTGGCTACACCTTC.

This clone was recorded many times. V usage is TRBV30 and J usage is TRBJ1-4, with 7 positions matching TRBD1. V was clipped by 4 bases and J by 5 bases; unmatched bases: 7. Germline CDR1 is GTSNPN and CDR2 is SVGIG (reference sequence). The CDR3 spans 14 residues. CDR3 bases: TGTGCCTGGAATGACGCGGGACAGAATGAAAAACTGTTTTTT. It translates to CAWNDAGQNEKLFF.

This clone was counted many times. The rearrangement joins TRBV25-1 to TRBJ2-2; TRBD1 aligns across 8 bases. Trimming removed 6 bases from V and 9 bases from J; junction bases left unmatched: 15. The CDR3 is made up of 16 amino acids. Per germline, CDR1 MGHDK and CDR2 SYGVNS. The CDR3 DNA is TGTGCCAGCAGCGATTCCGGGACAGGATTTTTAAGGGAGCTGTTTTTT. Residues: CASSDSGTGFLRELFF.

This clone appeared many times. This chain joins TRBV10-3 and TRBJ1-4; 8 bases agree with TRBD1. This CDR3 is built from 14 residues. With V trimmed by 2 bases and J by 5 bases, 1 base remained unmatched. Germline V gene data show CDR1 as ENHRY and CDR2 as SYGVKD. CDR3 sequence reads: CAISEDRGNEKLFF. The CDR3 bases are TGTGCCATCAGTGAGGACAGGGGAAATGAAAAACTGTTTTTT.

By its share, this clone is medium-sized. V usage is TRBV24-1 and J usage is TRBJ2-2, with D possibly TRBD2 on 5 matching bases. The CDR3 consists of 14 residues. Deletions cut 2 bases from V and 2 bases from J, with 5 bases between. Germline values: CDR1 KGHDR, CDR2 SFDVKD. The CDR3, as DNA: TGTGCCACCAGTGATTGGACTAACACCGGGGAGCTGTTTTTT. Residues: CATSDWTNTGELFF.

Note on this clone: Other DNA sequences from this sample encode an identical CDR3 as well. For the CDR3, the DNA is TGTGCCAGTAGTATAGCCGGCCTTGCGCGCACAGATACGCAGTATTTT. Encoded protein: CASSIAGLARTDTQYF. The chain joins TRBV19 to TRBJ2-3; the D is unclear. This CDR3 comprises 16 residues. Trimming stripped 1 base from V and 1 base from J, with 12 bases between. The germline CDR1 and CDR2 sequences are LNHDA and SQIVND (reference sequence). Based on the CDR3 plus reference TRBV19 and TRBJ2-3, the full variable domain is DGGITQSPKYLFRKEGQNVTLSCEQNLNHDAMYWYRQDPGQGLRLIYYSQIVNDFQKGDIAEGYSVSREKKESFPLTVTSAQKNPTAFYLCASSIAGLARTDTQYFGPGTRLTVL.

This clone was seen many times. V usage is TRBV5-1 and J usage is TRBJ2-2; the match to TRBD1 covers 11 bases. The CDR3 extends over 14 amino acids. V shed 7 bases and J 1 base; nucleotides not matched to a gene: 0. Germline V CDR1 and CDR2: SGHRS, YFSETQ. CDR3 in amino acids: CASGTGGNTGELFF. Written as DNA, the CDR3 is TGCGCCAGCGGGACAGGGGGGAACACCGGGGAGCTGTTTTTT. Looking up the rest from reference TRBV5-1 and TRBJ2-2 gives the full variable domain: KAGVTQTPRYLIKTRGQQVTLSCSPISGHRSVSWYQQTPGQGLQFLFEYFSETQRNKGNFPGRFSGRQFSNSRSEMNVSTLELGDSALYLCASGTGGNTGELFFGEGSRLTVL.

J is TRBJ2-1 and V is TRBV20-1; the match to TRBD2 covers 12 bases. The CDR3 covers 15 residues. The germline V gene encodes CDR1 DFQATT and CDR2 SNEGSKA (reference sequence). V lost 2 bases and J lost 6; bases outside the gene matches: 5. CDR3 amino acids: CSARTGLAGLNEQFF. Here the CDR3 DNA reads TGCAGTGCTAGAACGGGACTAGCGGGTCTCAATGAGCAGTTCTTC.

This clone was recorded at least ten times. The chain has TRBV2 and TRBJ1-4, with a tentative D call TRBD1 (6 bases). The CDR3 runs to 13 residues. Germline assignment: CDR1 SNHLY and CDR2 FYNNEI. With 2 bases removed from V and 8 bases from J, the gap between germline ends came to 9 bases. The CDR3 spells CASSETRGEKLFF. DNA for the CDR3: TGTGCCAGCAGTGAAACCAGGGGCGAAAAACTGTTTTTT.

Relative to its sample, this clone is medium-sized. The chain is built from TRBV27 and TRBJ2-3, with D unclear. V lost 6 bases and J 2 bases, leaving 0 bases between the germline ends. The length of the CDR3 is 10 residues. CDR1 is MNHEY and CDR2 is SMNVEV in the germline V gene (reference sequence). CDR3 in amino acids: CASSTDTQYF. The DNA for the CDR3 is TGTGCCAGCAGCACAGATACGCAGTATTTT.

This clone appeared many times. CDR3 nucleotides: TGTGCCAGCAGCAACGGGGATAGGGGGCCCAATCAGCCCCAGCATTTT. It codes for CASSNGDRGPNQPQHF. The chain recombines TRBV5-5 with TRBJ1-5; 7 bases align to TRBD1. V lost 4 bases, J lost 3 bases, and 10 bases stayed unmatched. This CDR3 has 16 residues. Germline CDR1 and CDR2: SGHKS and YYEKEE (reference sequence).

V gene TRBV6-6 combines with J gene TRBJ2-2; D is unclear. V dropped 5 bases and J dropped 5 bases, with 12 bases sitting between them. The germline CDR1 and CDR2 sequences are MNHNY and SVGAGI (reference sequence). The CDR3 runs to 14 residues. CDR3: CASSTLWGTGELFF. The CDR3 DNA reads TGTGCCAGCAGTACTCTTTGGGGTACCGGGGAGCTGTTTTTT.

V and J are TRBV20-1 and TRBJ1-2; tentative D call: TRBD1 (5 bases). V lost 3 bases and J lost 4, with 9 bases in between. CDR1 is DFQATT, CDR2 SNEGSKA, per germline (reference sequence). The CDR3 has 12 residues. Written as DNA, the CDR3 is TGCAGTGCTAGGCAGGGCACCTATGGCTACACCTTC. Its translation: CSARQGTYGYTF.